The 5 T cell receptor beta chains reported below all come from one sample, sequenced in a study of cytomegalovirus exposure and HLA in healthy donors. Repertoires were generated with immunoSEQ multiplex PCR, while TCRdb's copy carries only in-frame clones and drops some. The sample includes 250,000 to 300,000 clones, nearly 90% of them seen just once. Sample: PBMCs. Source of these receptors: a woman aged 18-29 years in good health and CMV-seronegative.

The genes are TRBV6-5 and TRBJ1-1; 9 bases align to TRBD1. V shed 2 bases and J 6 bases; nucleotides not matched to a gene: 1. The CDR3 runs to 13 residues. From germline, CDR1 is MNHEY and CDR2 SVGAGI. The CDR3 DNA reads as TGTGCCAGCAGTTACACAGGGGGCTCTGAAGCTTTCTTT. Amino acid sequence: CASSYTGGSEAFF.

The V gene is TRBV7-8, the J gene TRBJ2-3; 10 nucleotides align to TRBD2. The junction had 2 bases not matched to a gene; V was cut back by 3 bases and J by 5 bases. The CDR3 totals 14 residues. Germline CDR1 and CDR2: SGHVS and FQNEAQ. CDR3 residues: CASSFSGGLDTQYF. CDR3 nucleotides: TGTGCCAGCAGCTTTAGCGGGGGGTTAGATACGCAGTATTTT. The complete variable domain, with remaining parts taken from reference TRBV7-8 and TRBJ2-3, reads GAGVSQSPRYKVAKRGQDVALRCDPISGHVSLFWYQQALGQGPEFLTYFQNEAQLDKSGLPSDRFFAERPEGSVSTLKIQRTQQEDSAVYLCASSFSGGLDTQYFGPGTRLTVL.

The table lists this clone with a count of one. The genes are TRBV6-6 and TRBJ1-3, with TRBD1 as a possible D gene (5 bases). Germline V gives CDR1 MNHNY, CDR2 SVGAGI (reference sequence). Trimming removed 8 bases from V and 6 bases from J, with 14 bases in between. The CDR3 consists of 13 residues. CDR3 nucleotides: TGTGCCAGCGGGGGGAAGGGTGCAAACACCATATATTTT. Amino acids: CASGGKGANTIYF.

This sequence joins TRBV27 and TRBJ1-1; 7 bases line up with TRBD1. CDR3 size: 14 residues. CDR1 MNHEY and CDR2 SMNVEV come from the germline V gene (reference sequence). Trimming took 6 bases from V and 0 from J; bases not matched to a gene: 4. CDR3 protein: CASSHGQVNTEAFF. CDR3 nucleotides: TGTGCCAGCAGCCACGGACAGGTGAACACTGAAGCTTTCTTT.

The rearrangement joins TRBV29-1 to TRBJ2-7; D uncertain. Trimming stripped 3 bases from V and 7 bases from J, with 13 bases between. The CDR3 consists of 12 residues. Germline V gene lookup returns CDR1 SQVTM and CDR2 ANQGSEA. CDR3 amino acids: CSVEAGLGEQYV. The CDR3 bases are TGCAGCGTTGAGGCAGGATTGGGAGAGCAGTACGTC.